This T cell receptor (beta chain) originates from a study of metastatic and nonmetastatic thyroid tumors (dated by TCRdb to 2019 to 2021). Turning to the overall study: The researchers compared repertoires between peripheral blood samples and tumor or nodule tissue samples from patients with malignant or benign thyroid disease. Beyond this particular receptor, the publication reports: TCR beta diversity was reported as significantly higher in malignant tumors than in benign nodules, in both blood and tumor samples.

This clone has ten or more counts. Its antigen specificity is not known. Base qualities are missing; no much larger clone stands one base away. Before undergoing thyroid surgery, none of the patients had been given any kind of treatment. The study retrospectively analysed patient clinical samples collected from about 2012 to 2018 using T-cell receptor beta sequencing. The CDR3 sequence holds 14 residues, the cysteine and phenylalanine included. Solely the CDR3 DNA is kept, with 42 bases framed from the first base. Cut back by 4 bases and 3 bases, the V and J ends lie 11 bases apart. From the germline V gene, CDR1 is SGDLS and CDR2 is YYNGEE. Library preparation was by PCR. The instrument was an Illumina HiSeq 4000. High-throughput sequencing was used to profile the TCR beta-chain CDR3 region of each patient. Regarding the original processing steps: Drawing on CDR3 differences between clinicopathological groups, the researchers built a classifier meant to tell apart patients with distant-metastatic papillary thyroid cancer. Repertoire diversity was assessed with the Shannon index, and tumor-blood repertoire similarity with the Morisita-Horn index. Through fastp at Q25 and MiXCR, TCRdb rebuilt clones from the public reads, retaining in-frame beta chains. The V and J calls were determined by TCRdb, not by the authors. In this sample the table shows about 24,000 clones, over 25% of which occur a single time. The ten largest clones take up 18% of the sample.

Sequenced sample: blood. This chain is built from TRBV9 and TRBJ2-1; TRBD2 is a possible D gene, resting on 5 matching bases. The TCR was taken from a male donor with papillary thyroid cancer or a benign thyroid nodule (not recorded which). Some clones in this sample may be carry-over from other donors' samples. For the CDR3, the sequence is CASSPPSGYNEQFF. The DNA sequence reads TGTGCCAGCAGCCCTCCCAGCGGCTACAATGAGCAGTTCTTC.